This T cell receptor (beta chain) was recorded in a study of cytomegalovirus exposure and HLA in healthy donors. General study findings and limits: Analyzed later, most CMV-associated TCR beta chains appeared HLA-restricted. Association with HLA alleles at 0.05 false discovery rate was found for 15,000 to 20,000 TCR beta sequences in a later analysis.

The study ran its PCR with 60 Vbeta and 13 Jbeta primers. Repertoires were generated with immunoSEQ multiplex PCR, while TCRdb's copy carries only in-frame clones and drops some. The data show over 150,000 clones, roughly three quarters seen once. Only a few counts were recorded for this clone. What it binds is not known. Germline assignment: CDR1 GTSNPN and CDR2 SVGIG (reference sequence). This CDR3 contains 16 residues. V gave up 5 bases and J gave up 0 bases; unmatched junction bases: 8. The gene calls are TRBV30 and TRBJ1-2, with 11 bases lining up with TRBD1. The source of this sequence is a male donor in good health and CMV-seronegative. The sequenced sample consisted of PBMCs. The CDR3 nucleotides are TGTGCCTGGGGGGGGACAGGGGGATTATCTAACTATGGCTACACCTTC. It encodes CAWGGTGGLSNYGYTF.